One and the same sample provided the 31 T cell receptor beta chains below, sequenced in a study of regulatory T cells in long-lasting Graves disease. Specified time point: newly diagnosed GD, antithyroid drugs for less than 3 months. Construction of the TCR library relied on RNA isolated from PBMCs. Arm-PCR with iRepertoire HTBI primers amplified the CDR3 regions for these TCR beta libraries. TCRdb passed the multiplex PCR reads through MiXCR, listing each CDR3 protein once. The data show around 250,000 distinct CDR3 sequences, 20% to 25% seen once. The specimen comprised peripheral blood mononuclear cells (PBMCs), sampled at new diagnosis, from a patient treated with antithyroid drugs. The origin of the receptors is a female donor with Graves disease.

This sequence joins TRBV10-1 and TRBJ2-7; perhaps TRBD2 as D (6 bases). V lost 1 base to trimming and J lost 2 bases, with 9 bases between them. The CDR3 extends over 14 amino acids. The germline gives CDR1 WNHNN, CDR2 SYGVQD (reference sequence). CDR3 protein: CASSEFREPYEQYF. In DNA, the CDR3 is TGCGCCAGCAGTGAGTTCCGGGAGCCCTACGAGCAGTACTTC.

In regard to this clonotype: A far larger clone is off by one base, so a read error is likely. The rearrangement joins TRBV11-2 to TRBJ2-1, with 7 nucleotides matching TRBD1. Looked up from germline, CDR1 is SGHAT and CDR2 is FQNNGV. The CDR3 length is 16 residues. The ends lost 1 base at V and 0 bases at J; junction bases unmatched: 3. CDR3 in DNA: TGTGCCAGCAGCTTAGCGGGACAGAGCTCCTACAATGAGCAGTTCTTC. It yields the protein CASSLAGQSSYNEQFF.

This clonotype was detected ten times or more. The chain has TRBV11-2 and TRBJ1-4; D is perhaps TRBD1 (5 bases). V dropped 4 bases and J dropped 12 bases, with 12 bases sitting between them. Germline CDR1 is SGHAT and CDR2 is FQNNGV. The CDR3 sequence is 12 residues long. The CDR3 spells CASSWDPGQLFF. As DNA, the CDR3 is TGTGCCAGCAGCTGGGATCCGGGGCAACTGTTTTTT.

Of note for this clonotype: Since a much larger clone is just one base distant, this may be a read error. The rearrangement uses TRBV4-3 and TRBJ1-5; maybe TRBD1 (5 bases). The assigned J gene may be wrong: the sequence end matches TRBJ2-3 better. The CDR3 covers 14 residues. Per germline, CDR1 LGHNA and CDR2 YSLEER. The CDR3, as DNA: TGCGCCAGCAGCCTGGAATGGGGCAATCAGCCCCAGTATTTT. Its translation: CASSLEWGNQPQYF.

At least ten counts were recorded for this clonotype. This chain joins TRBV7-2 and TRBJ2-2; 8 nucleotides line up with TRBD2. J was trimmed by 4 bases and V by 5 bases; bases with no gene match: 6. Germline lookup yields CDR1 SGHTA and CDR2 FQGNSA. The CDR3 consists of 15 residues. The CDR3: CASSLTSGGTGELFF. CDR3 in DNA: TGTGCCAGCAGCCTCACTAGCGGCGGCACCGGGGAGCTGTTTTTT.

This clonotype was seen many times. V gene TRBV11-2 combines with J gene TRBJ1-6; the D is unclear. Trimming took 5 bases from V and 8 from J, leaving 7 bases between them. Germline assignment: CDR1 SGHAT and CDR2 FQNNGV. The CDR3 sequence is 12 residues long. The chain's CDR3 is CASSRVDSPLHF. CDR3 DNA: TGTGCCAGCAGCCGAGTGGATTCACCCCTCCACTTT. The full variable domain, in which reference TRBV11-2 and TRBJ1-6 provide the parts outside the CDR3, is EAGVAQSPRYKIIEKRQSVAFWCNPISGHATLYWYQQILGQGPKLLIQFQNNGVVDDSQLPKDRFSAERLKGVDSTLKIQPAKLEDSAVYLCASSRVDSPLHFGNGTRLTVT.

On this clonotype itself: It differs at one base from a far larger clone, so likely a read error. This chain joins TRBV12-3 or TRBV12-4 and TRBJ2-1; 8 bases are a match to TRBD1. CDR3 size: 13 residues. Losses at the gene ends were 6 bases for V and 10 bases for J; bases not matched to a gene: 8. DNA of the CDR3: TGTGCCAGCAGGCAGGGGGCGCTGGACGAGCAGTTCTTC. Translation: CASRQGALDEQFF.

This clonotype was counted at least ten times. The chain links TRBV14 to TRBJ2-2; perhaps TRBD2 as D (5 bases). Looked up from germline, CDR1 is SGHDN and CDR2 is FVKESK. The V end was cut by 0 bases, the J end by 7 bases, with 9 bases between. This CDR3 region has 14 residues. The DNA for the CDR3 is TGTGCCAGCAGCCAAGATCGGGGATACGGGGAGCTGTTTTTT. This encodes CASSQDRGYGELFF.

This clonotype appeared many times. The CDR3 DNA is TGTGCCAGCAGCCCCGGGACGTGGGGATATAATTCACCCCTCCACTTT. Its protein is CASSPGTWGYNSPLHF. V usage is TRBV7-2 and J usage is TRBJ1-6, with TRBD1 as a possible D gene (5 bases). The CDR3 consists of 16 residues. Germline V gene data show CDR1 as SGHTA and CDR2 as FQGNSA. The ends were cut back, 5 bases at V and 4 bases at J, with 15 bases in the middle. Full variable domain (missing parts from reference TRBV7-2 and TRBJ1-6): GAGVSQSPSNKVTEKGKDVELRCDPISGHTALYWYRQSLGQGLEFLIYFQGNSAPDKSGLPSDRFSAERTGGSVSTLTIQRTQQEDSAVYLCASSPGTWGYNSPLHFGNGTRLTVT.

In this sample, this clonotype turned up once. The J gene is TRBJ2-7, the V gene TRBV30, with D possibly called TRBD1 or TRBD2 (5 bases each). CDR3 size: 15 residues. Deletions cut 4 bases from V and 2 bases from J, with 18 bases between. Germline loops: CDR1 GTSNPN, CDR2 SVGIG (reference sequence). In DNA form, the CDR3 reads TGTGCCTGGATGGGTCCGGGACCATGGCCCTACGAGCAGTACTTC. Translation: CAWMGPGPWPYEQYF.

This clonotype was counted many times. CDR3 sequence: CASTYEASETQYF. The CDR3 region has the DNA TGTGCCAGCACCTACGAAGCTTCGGAGACCCAGTACTTC. The V and J genes are TRBV5-8 and TRBJ2-5; D unresolved. Germline assignment: CDR1 SGHTS and CDR2 YDEGEE. The CDR3 consists of 13 residues. V lost 6 bases to trimming and J lost 5 bases, with 14 bases between them.

The rearrangement uses TRBV3-1 and TRBJ2-1; 10 nucleotides agree with TRBD2. The assigned J gene may be wrong: the sequence end matches TRBJ2-5 better. The germline V gene has CDR1 LGHDT and CDR2 YNNKEL (reference sequence). CDR3 size: 16 residues. The CDR3 DNA reads as TGTGCCAGCAGCCAAGCAGCGGGGGGGTGGGAAGAGACCCAGTACTTC. Translation gives CASSQAAGGWEETQYF.

This clonotype was recorded a few times. The chain links TRBV3-2 to TRBJ2-7; whether TRBD1, the table's D call, matches the DNA was not checked. TRBV3-2 is a pseudogene. The CDR3 loop spans 14 amino acids. The CDR3 DNA is TGTGCCAGCAGCCGGCCACAGGGGGCCTACGAGCAGTACTTC. Residues: CASSRPQGAYEQYF.

There are many counts of this clonotype. The gene calls are TRBV7-2 and TRBJ1-3; D call uncertain. The germline V and J ends were trimmed by 1 base and 0 bases, with 19 bases remaining between them. The CDR3 has 19 residues. CDR1 SGHTA and CDR2 FQGNSA come from the germline V gene. CDR3 sequence reads: CASSLGAGAGAPSGNTIYF. CDR3 in DNA: TGTGCCAGCAGCTTAGGTGCCGGCGCAGGAGCTCCCTCTGGAAACACCATATATTTT. The full variable domain, rest sourced from reference TRBV7-2 and TRBJ1-3, is GAGVSQSPSNKVTEKGKDVELRCDPISGHTALYWYRQSLGQGLEFLIYFQGNSAPDKSGLPSDRFSAERTGGSVSTLTIQRTQQEDSAVYLCASSLGAGAGAPSGNTIYFGEGSWLTVV.

This clonotype was counted between two and nine times. This chain joins TRBV29-1 and TRBJ2-3; D possibly uses TRBD1 or TRBD2 (5 bases each). The CDR3 runs 15 residues. In germline, CDR1 is SQVTM, CDR2 ANQGSEA. V was clipped by 4 bases and J by 2 bases, with 16 bases between them. The CDR3 reads CSVGFGTQVTDTQYF. The CDR3 nucleotides read TGCAGCGTTGGCTTCGGGACGCAGGTCACAGATACGCAGTATTTT.

In this sample, this clonotype turned up many times. The chain combines TRBV7-3 with TRBJ2-5, with D tentatively TRBD2 (6 bases). Germline V CDR1 and CDR2: SGHTA, FQGTGA. The CDR3 has 14 residues. Between the trimmed V and J ends, which lost 2 bases and 1 base, there was a span of 8 bases. The CDR3 nucleotides are TGTGCCAGCAGCTTAGGAGGGCCCCAAGAGACCCAGTACTTC. Amino acid sequence: CASSLGGPQETQYF.

This clonotype was counted at least ten times. For the CDR3, the DNA is TGTGCCAGCAGTTTGAGAGGGAGGGGAGGGGATCAGCCCCAGCATTTT. Protein sequence: CASSLRGRGGDQPQHF. V is TRBV28 and J is TRBJ1-5; D may be TRBD1 (5 bases). The CDR3 length is 16 residues. Germline-derived CDR1 and CDR2 are MDHEN and SYDVKM. V shed 3 bases and J shed 5 bases, with 17 bases lying between them.

V is TRBV7-9 and J is TRBJ2-3; TRBD2 matches at 9 bases. CDR3 length: 16 amino acids. The ends lost 2 bases at V and 2 bases at J; junction bases unmatched: 5. Germline V gene lookup returns CDR1 SEHNR and CDR2 FQNEAQ (reference sequence). The CDR3 sequence is CASSLRLAGHTDTQYF. CDR3 DNA: TGTGCCAGCAGCTTACGGCTAGCGGGGCACACAGATACGCAGTATTTT.

This clonotype has only a few counts. The CDR3 sequence is CASSLGLAGGSTDTQYF. CDR3 sequence (DNA): TGCGCCAGCAGCTTAGGACTAGCGGGGGGGAGCACAGATACGCAGTATTTT. V usage is TRBV5-1 and J usage is TRBJ2-3; 15 nucleotides match TRBD2. After removal of 2 bases from V and 0 bases from J, the junction contained 1 base not matched to a gene. The CDR3 is 17 amino acids. Germline V lookup: CDR1 SGHRS, CDR2 YFSETQ.

CDR3 nucleotide sequence: TGCGCCAGCAGCTCACAGGGCCACCGGGGTGAAAAACTGTTTTTT. Translated: CASSSQGHRGEKLFF. The chain combines TRBV5-1 with TRBJ1-4, with D perhaps TRBD1 (6 bases). The germline CDR1 and CDR2 sequences are SGHRS and YFSETQ. CDR3 length equals 15 residues. The V and J ends lost 3 bases and 7 bases respectively, with 16 bases between them.

The table lists this clonotype with many counts. The gene calls are TRBV20-1 and TRBJ1-1, with unresolved D. The germline V gene encodes CDR1 DFQATT and CDR2 SNEGSKA (reference sequence). The CDR3 sequence is 13 residues long. V lost 3 bases and J lost 1, with 9 bases in between. CDR3 sequence (DNA): TGCAGTGCTAGGCCCCTGGGGAACACTGAAGCTTTCTTT. Residues: CSARPLGNTEAFF.

Worth noting for this clonotype: A far larger clone is just one base off, so this is likely a read error. The V gene is TRBV7-9, the J gene TRBJ2-1; unclear D gene. The CDR3 covers 11 residues. V dropped 5 bases and J dropped 5 bases, with 4 bases sitting between them. Germline V gene data show CDR1 as SEHNR and CDR2 as FQNEAQ (reference sequence). CDR3 amino acids: CASSDHNEQFF. The DNA of the CDR3 is TGTGCCAGCAGCGATCACAATGAGCAGTTCTTC.

This clonotype was found a few times. This chain connects TRBV14 to TRBJ1-2; TRBD1 is a possible D gene (5 bases). The CDR3 length is 16 residues. The germline V and J ends were trimmed by 0 bases and 3 bases, with 14 bases remaining between them. CDR1 is SGHDN, CDR2 FVKESK, per germline. The CDR3 protein is CASSQEVGRADYGYTF. The CDR3 nucleotides read TGTGCCAGCAGCCAAGAGGTCGGCAGGGCGGACTATGGCTACACCTTC.

The J gene is TRBJ1-5, the V gene TRBV9; tentative D call: TRBD1 (5 bases). The CDR3 covers 14 residues. Deletions cut 0 bases from V and 6 bases from J, with 10 bases between. The V gene's germline CDR1 is SGDLS and CDR2 YYNGEE. The CDR3 sequence is CASSVGDRGQPQHF. The DNA for the CDR3 is TGTGCCAGCAGCGTAGGAGATAGGGGTCAGCCCCAGCATTTT.

In its sample, this clonotype was seen many times. The gene calls are TRBV19 and TRBJ2-5; no clear D. Deletions cut 5 bases from V and 1 base from J, with 8 bases between. Germline assignment: CDR1 LNHDA and CDR2 SQIVND (reference sequence). There are 13 residues in the CDR3. The CDR3 here is CASSGFVQETQYF. The CDR3 nucleotides read TGTGCCAGTAGTGGCTTTGTCCAAGAGACCCAGTACTTC.

This clonotype came up many times. The DNA for the CDR3 is TGTGCCATCAGCCAACTAGCGGGGAACAATGAGCAGTTCTTC. It encodes CAISQLAGNNEQFF. The V and J genes are TRBV10-3 and TRBJ2-1, with 10 bases aligning to TRBD2. V trimming: 6 bases; J trimming: 5 bases; junction bases outside the gene matches: 4. The CDR3 has 14 residues. Germline CDR1 is ENHRY and CDR2 is SYGVKD.

This clonotype appeared many times. The V and J genes are TRBV20-1 and TRBJ2-1, with TRBD2 matching over 8 bases. The junction had 14 bases not matched to a gene; V was cut back by 6 bases and J by 1 base. The CDR3 loop spans 17 amino acids. CDR1 and CDR2 from the germline V gene are DFQATT and SNEGSKA (reference sequence). CDR3 region: CSANDMGGGISYNEQFF. The CDR3 DNA sequence: TGCAGTGCCAACGATATGGGCGGGGGGATATCCTACAATGAGCAGTTCTTC.

To note about this clonotype: This likely traces to a read error, being one base from a far larger clone. J is TRBJ2-1 and V is TRBV7-2; D unclear. CDR1 SGHTA and CDR2 FQGNSA come from the germline V gene. This CDR3 is 12 amino acids long. The CDR3 DNA is TGTGCCAACAGCTTCCTCGGCAATGAGCAGTTCTTC. The encoded protein is CANSFLGNEQFF.

The J gene is TRBJ2-7, the V gene TRBV29-1; either TRBD1 or TRBD2 may supply D (5 bases each). Germline V gene data show CDR1 as SQVTM and CDR2 as ANQGSEA. V lost 1 base, J lost 6 bases, and 19 bases lay in between. The CDR3 sequence is 15 residues long. The CDR3 reads CSVEGVEGRGSEQYF. Here the CDR3 DNA reads TGCAGCGTTGAAGGTGTCGAGGGAAGGGGTAGCGAGCAGTACTTC.

A note on this clonotype: A read error may be the cause here, since a much bigger clone is one base away. No conserved phenylalanine or tryptophan ends this CDR3, so it is likely a read error. CDR3 coding DNA: TGCAGTGCTAGAGATACTAGCCGACTATACGAGCAGTACTCC. It is translated as CSARDTSRLYEQYS. The chain carries TRBV20-1 and TRBJ2-7; perhaps TRBD2 as D (6 bases). There are 14 residues in the CDR3. The germline V gene encodes CDR1 DFQATT and CDR2 SNEGSKA (reference sequence). Trimming shortened V by 0 bases and J by 4 bases, and 13 bases separated the two germline ends.

This clonotype was detected ten times or more. The rearrangement uses TRBV11-3 and TRBJ2-1; the match to TRBD1 covers 10 bases. The CDR3 is made up of 14 amino acids. Germline V CDR1 and CDR2: SGHNT, YENEEA. J was trimmed by 7 bases and V by 5 bases; bases with no gene match: 5. The CDR3, as DNA: TGTGCCAGCAGCCGTCGGACAGGGGGGAATGAGCAGTTCTTC. Encoded protein: CASSRRTGGNEQFF.